The 23 T cell receptor beta chains below come from one sample, sequenced in a study of T-cell memory formation after mild COVID-19. TCRdb re-called the 5' RACE reads through MiXCR, storing one row per CDR3 protein. The sample consists of fewer than 350,000 distinct CDR3 sequences, 8.2% of them appearing once. The specimen was PBMCs or a T cell subset sorted from them (not recorded which). Every receptor here comes from a young man who had mild COVID-19 (a few samples of this study predate the infection). Cell type and time point are not known.

The chain joins TRBV28 to TRBJ2-3; D gene unclear. Trimming shortened V by 3 bases and J by 3 bases, and 10 bases separated the two germline ends. Germline V lookup: CDR1 MDHEN, CDR2 SYDVKM. The CDR3 runs 14 residues. The CDR3 is CASSFQIRTDTQYF. The CDR3, as DNA: TGTGCCAGCAGTTTCCAAATAAGGACAGATACGCAGTATTTT.

The V call is TRBV4-3, the J call TRBJ2-5, with TRBD2 matching over 8 bases. Germline V lookup: CDR1 LGHNA, CDR2 YSLEER. The V gene end was trimmed by 2 bases and the J gene end by 1 base; junction bases not matched to a gene: 6. CDR3 length: 16 amino acids. In DNA form, the CDR3 reads TGCGCCAGCAGCCAACGGGGGGGGCAAGTCCAAGAGACCCAGTACTTC. Protein sequence: CASSQRGGQVQETQYF.

This clonotype was seen a handful of times. This chain uses TRBV12-3 or TRBV12-4 with TRBJ1-2, with 11 nucleotides matching TRBD1. J gave up 5 bases and V 3 bases, and 8 bases lay outside the gene matches. The CDR3 is 16 residues long. The CDR3 region is CASSFRTGGLVYGYTF. CDR3 DNA: TGTGCCAGCAGTTTTCGGACAGGGGGCTTGGTTTATGGCTACACCTTC.

The table lists this clonotype with a few counts. This chain connects TRBV20-1 to TRBJ1-2; possible D gene TRBD1, 5 bases. Deletions cut 5 bases from V and 3 bases from J, with 22 bases between. Germline values: CDR1 DFQATT, CDR2 SNEGSKA (reference sequence). The CDR3 sequence is 16 residues long. CDR3 amino acids: CSARMDAGTSYYGYTF. In nucleotides, the CDR3 is TGCAGTGCTCGAATGGACGCAGGGACTTCCTACTATGGCTACACCTTC.

V gene TRBV28 combines with J gene TRBJ2-6; the D is unclear. This CDR3 spans 15 amino acids. Per the germline V gene, CDR1 is MDHEN and CDR2 is SYDVKM. Deletions cut 8 bases from V and 0 bases from J, with 11 bases between. CDR3 sequence (DNA): TGTGCCAGCCATTCGGATGGCTCTGGGGCCAACGTCCTGACTTTC. This sequence encodes CASHSDGSGANVLTF.

This clonotype was seen only a few times. The chain is built from TRBV7-2 and TRBJ1-2; no reliable D call. The CDR3 consists of 16 residues. V gave up 5 bases and J gave up 4 bases, with 20 bases separating them. Germline CDR1 is SGHTA and CDR2 is FQGNSA. The DNA for the CDR3 is TGTGCCAGCAGCCACGCTTACGGCCAAGGAGGCTATGGCTACACCTTC. This encodes CASSHAYGQGGYGYTF.

V is TRBV19 and J is TRBJ2-5; no definite D call. Deletions cut 3 bases from V and 3 bases from J, with 11 bases between. From germline, CDR1 is LNHDA and CDR2 SQIVND (reference sequence). The CDR3 is made up of 14 amino acids. DNA of the CDR3: TGTGCCAGTAGTATCTGGATGGGAAAAGAGACCCAGTACTTC. Translation gives CASSIWMGKETQYF.

CDR3: CASSSLPGLVSPGELFF. The CDR3 DNA is TGTGCCAGCAGCTCCCTCCCCGGCCTAGTCAGCCCCGGGGAGCTGTTTTTT. V and J are TRBV6-2 or TRBV6-3 and TRBJ2-2; D not certain. The V end lost 6 bases, the J end lost 6 bases, and 23 bases lay between the germline ends. CDR1 and CDR2 (germline): MNHEY, SVGEGT. The CDR3 covers 17 residues.

This clonotype was counted at least ten times. The V and J genes are TRBV6-6 and TRBJ2-2; TRBD2 aligns across 7 bases. The V gene's germline CDR1 is MNHNY and CDR2 SVGAGI (reference sequence). This CDR3 is built from 21 residues. V lost 0 bases, J lost 1 base, and 17 bases stayed unmatched. As DNA, the CDR3 is TGTGCCAGCAGTTACTCACAATACCCTGCCGCTAGCGGATTGAACACCGGGGAGCTGTTTTTT. It encodes CASSYSQYPAASGLNTGELFF.

The chain joins TRBV5-4 to TRBJ2-5; D remains unclear. With 4 bases removed from V and 7 bases from J, the gap between germline ends came to 11 bases. The CDR3 runs to 12 residues. Per germline, CDR1 SGHNT and CDR2 YYREEE (reference sequence). In DNA form, the CDR3 reads TGTGCCAGCAGCCTAGGGCAGGCGACCCAGTACTTC. It encodes CASSLGQATQYF.

V gene TRBV5-5 combines with J gene TRBJ2-1; TRBD1 matches at 11 bases. The CDR3 loop spans 15 amino acids. Germline trimming cut 6 bases from V and 4 bases from J; bases unmatched to any gene: 6. From germline, CDR1 is SGHKS and CDR2 YYEKEE (reference sequence). CDR3 sequence (DNA): TGTGCCAGCACCATCGGGGACAGGGGGTACAATGAGCAGTTCTTC. This gives the protein CASTIGDRGYNEQFF.

This clonotype was observed at least ten times. The chain carries TRBV12-3 or TRBV12-4 and TRBJ1-6; D ambiguous. The CDR3 consists of 14 residues. Trimming pared 6 bases from V and 14 bases from J, leaving 20 bases between. CDR3 DNA: TGTGCCAGCAGAGCCCAGGTCACCCATTCGGCCCTCCACTTT. Translated, it gives CASRAQVTHSALHF.

Comments on this clonotype: The junction shows a germline mismatch at one end, possibly a read error. The chain carries TRBV10-3 and TRBJ2-1; the match to TRBD1 covers 7 bases. CDR1 is ENHRY, CDR2 SYGVKD, per germline. The CDR3 is made up of 11 amino acids. This CDR3 reads CPIGTVVEQFF. Here the CDR3 DNA reads TGTCCCATAGGGACAGTCGTGGAGCAGTTCTTC.

The rearrangement joins TRBV6-6 to TRBJ2-7; perhaps TRBD1 as D (6 bases). The V end lost 5 bases, the J end lost 3 bases, and 11 bases lay between the germline ends. The germline V gene has CDR1 MNHNY and CDR2 SVGAGI (reference sequence). CDR3 length: 13 residues. The DNA of the CDR3 is TGTGCCAGCAGTGCGGACAGAGGCTACGAGCAGTACTTC. Encoded protein: CASSADRGYEQYF.

This clonotype was seen a few times. The genes are TRBV4-2 and TRBJ2-2; D is unclear. V was pared by 0 bases and J by 4 bases, with 3 bases between. The germline CDR1 and CDR2 sequences are LGHNA and YNFKEQ. The CDR3 has 13 residues. The CDR3 is CASSQDVTGELFF. DNA for the CDR3: TGTGCCAGCAGCCAAGACGTCACCGGGGAGCTGTTTTTT.

In this sample, this clonotype turned up a few times. This chain uses TRBV20-1 with TRBJ1-5, with a weak D call TRBD1 (5 bases). CDR3 length: 15 amino acids. Germline CDR1 is DFQATT and CDR2 is SNEGSKA (reference sequence). Trimming removed 5 bases at V and 3 bases at J, with 17 bases between. This chain's CDR3 is CSARSPGADNQPQHF. The CDR3 DNA reads as TGCAGTGCTCGTTCCCCCGGGGCGGACAATCAGCCCCAGCATTTT.

This clonotype has ten or more counts. The chain joins TRBV19 to TRBJ2-2; D gene unclear. Per germline, CDR1 LNHDA and CDR2 SQIVND (reference sequence). This CDR3 has 10 residues. V was pared by 10 bases and J by 6 bases, with 6 bases between. As DNA, the CDR3 is TGTGCCACCCGAGCCGGGGAGCTGTTTTTT. Translating it yields CATRAGELFF.

This clonotype was observed a few times. The rearrangement joins TRBV5-1 to TRBJ1-2, with a tentative D call TRBD1 (6 bases). V lost 0 bases and J 0 bases, leaving 9 bases between the germline ends. The germline CDR1 and CDR2 sequences are SGHRS and YFSETQ. The CDR3 has 15 amino acids. CDR3 protein: CASSLGGTPNYGYTF. Written as DNA, the CDR3 is TGCGCCAGCAGCTTGGGAGGGACACCTAACTATGGCTACACCTTC.

There are a few counts of this clonotype. The chain recombines TRBV6-6 with TRBJ2-3, with TRBD2 as a possible D gene (7 bases). This CDR3 is 18 amino acids long. Trimming removed 1 base from V and 3 bases from J, with 20 bases in between. CDR1 and CDR2 from the germline V gene are MNHNY and SVGAGI (reference sequence). CDR3 coding DNA: TGTGCCAGCAGTTACTACTCCCTCGGGGGGCGGATGACAGATACGCAGTATTTT. It encodes CASSYYSLGGRMTDTQYF.

The chain links TRBV5-4 to TRBJ2-7; the match to TRBD1 covers 8 bases. V was pared by 4 bases and J by 3 bases, with 3 bases of the junction left unmatched. Germline assignment: CDR1 SGHNT and CDR2 YYREEE (reference sequence). The CDR3 is made up of 13 amino acids. CDR3 in amino acids: CASSRTGNYEQYV. Written as DNA, the CDR3 is TGTGCCAGCAGCCGGACAGGGAACTACGAGCAGTACGTC.

This clonotype was detected only a few times. The chain couples TRBV4-3 to TRBJ2-7; perhaps TRBD1 as D (6 bases). The CDR3 has 15 amino acids. V shed 1 base and J shed 4 bases, with 14 bases lying between them. Germline loops: CDR1 LGHNA, CDR2 YSLEER. The CDR3 sequence: CASSQGRDNLYEQYF. Here the CDR3 DNA reads TGCGCCAGCAGCCAAGGCCGGGACAACCTATACGAGCAGTACTTC.

The CDR3 nucleotides are TGCGCCAGCAGCCAAGATATTGTCTCTGGGGCCAACGTCCTGACTTTC. Protein sequence: CASSQDIVSGANVLTF. The chain uses TRBV4-3 and TRBJ2-6; D remains unclear. This CDR3 spans 16 amino acids. Germline V gene sequence: CDR1 LGHNA, CDR2 YSLEER. Trimming removed 0 bases at V and 0 bases at J, with 6 bases between.

In this sample, this clonotype turned up a few times. The chain recombines TRBV20-1 with TRBJ2-7, with D uncertain. Germline values: CDR1 DFQATT, CDR2 SNEGSKA (reference sequence). There are 13 residues in the CDR3. V was pared by 2 bases and J by 5 bases, with 13 bases between. Here the CDR3 DNA reads TGCAGTGCTAGAAACGGGCAGACAAACGAGCAGTACTTC. Translated, it gives CSARNGQTNEQYF.